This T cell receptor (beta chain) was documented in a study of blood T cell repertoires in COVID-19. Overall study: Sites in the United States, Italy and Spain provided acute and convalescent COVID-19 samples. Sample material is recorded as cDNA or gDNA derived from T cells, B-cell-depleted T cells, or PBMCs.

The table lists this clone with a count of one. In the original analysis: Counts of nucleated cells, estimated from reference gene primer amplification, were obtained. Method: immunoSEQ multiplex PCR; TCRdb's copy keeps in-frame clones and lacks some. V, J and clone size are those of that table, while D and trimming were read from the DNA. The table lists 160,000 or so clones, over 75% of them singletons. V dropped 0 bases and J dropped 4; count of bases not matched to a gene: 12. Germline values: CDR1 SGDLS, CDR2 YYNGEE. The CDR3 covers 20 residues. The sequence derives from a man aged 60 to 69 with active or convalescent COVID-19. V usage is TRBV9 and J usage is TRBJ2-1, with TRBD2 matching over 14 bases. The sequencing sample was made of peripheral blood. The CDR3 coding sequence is TGTGCCAGCAGCGTAGCGATAGGGACTAGCGGGAGCGTAAGATACAATGAGCAGTTCTTC. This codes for CASSVAIGTSGSVRYNEQFF.